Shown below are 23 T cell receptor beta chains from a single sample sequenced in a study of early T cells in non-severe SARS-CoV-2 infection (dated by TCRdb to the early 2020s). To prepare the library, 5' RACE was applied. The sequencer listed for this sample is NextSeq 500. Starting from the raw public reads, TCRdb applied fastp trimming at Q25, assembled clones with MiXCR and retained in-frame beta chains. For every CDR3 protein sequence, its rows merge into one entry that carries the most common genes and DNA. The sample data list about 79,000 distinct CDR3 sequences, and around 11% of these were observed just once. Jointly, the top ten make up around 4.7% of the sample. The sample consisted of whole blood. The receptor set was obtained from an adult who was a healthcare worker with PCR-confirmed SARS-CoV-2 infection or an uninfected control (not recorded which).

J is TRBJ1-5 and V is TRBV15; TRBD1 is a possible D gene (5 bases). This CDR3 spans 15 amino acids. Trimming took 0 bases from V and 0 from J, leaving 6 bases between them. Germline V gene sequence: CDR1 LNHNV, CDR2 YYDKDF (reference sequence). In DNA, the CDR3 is TGTGCCACCAGCAGAGAAGGGGATAGCAATCAGCCCCAGCATTTT. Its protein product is CATSREGDSNQPQHF.

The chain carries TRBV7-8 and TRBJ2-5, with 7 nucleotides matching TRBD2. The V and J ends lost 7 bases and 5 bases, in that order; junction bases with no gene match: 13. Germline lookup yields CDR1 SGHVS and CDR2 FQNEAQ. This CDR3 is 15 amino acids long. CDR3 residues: CASTLLAGVKETQYF. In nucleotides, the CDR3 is TGTGCCAGCACCCTCCTGGCGGGGGTCAAGGAGACCCAGTACTTC.

CDR3 protein: CSVATGETQYF. As DNA, the CDR3 is TGCAGCGTTGCGACGGGAGAGACCCAGTACTTC. The rearrangement links TRBV29-1 to TRBJ2-5, with D uncertain. There are 11 residues in the CDR3. Germline V gives CDR1 SQVTM, CDR2 ANQGSEA. V was pared by 4 bases and J by 4 bases, with 7 bases between.

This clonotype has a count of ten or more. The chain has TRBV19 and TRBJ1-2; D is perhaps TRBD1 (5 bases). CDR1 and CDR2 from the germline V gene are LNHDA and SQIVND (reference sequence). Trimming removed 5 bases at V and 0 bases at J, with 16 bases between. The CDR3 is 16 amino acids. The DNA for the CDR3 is TGTGCCAGTAGTCTTTCGGGGGAGGCTGCTAACTATGGCTACACCTTC. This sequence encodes CASSLSGEAANYGYTF.

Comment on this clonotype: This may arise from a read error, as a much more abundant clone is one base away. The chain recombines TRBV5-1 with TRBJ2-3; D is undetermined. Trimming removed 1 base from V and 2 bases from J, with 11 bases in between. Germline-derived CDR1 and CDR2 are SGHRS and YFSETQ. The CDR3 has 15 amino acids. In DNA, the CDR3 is TGCGCCAGCAGCTTGTCGGGCAGAAACACAGATACGCAGTATTTT. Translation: CASSLSGRNTDTQYF. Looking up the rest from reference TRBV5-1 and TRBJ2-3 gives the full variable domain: KAGVTQTPRYLIKTRGQQVTLSCSPISGHRSVSWYQQTPGQGLQFLFEYFSETQRNKGNFPGRFSGRQFSNSRSEMNVSTLELGDSALYLCASSLSGRNTDTQYFGPGTRLTVL.

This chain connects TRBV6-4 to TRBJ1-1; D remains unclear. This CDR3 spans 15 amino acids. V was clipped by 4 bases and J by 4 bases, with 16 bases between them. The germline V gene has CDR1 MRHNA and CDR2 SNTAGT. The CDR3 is CASSGSPGEGTEAFF. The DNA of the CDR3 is TGTGCCAGCAGTGGGAGCCCCGGGGAGGGCACTGAAGCTTTCTTT.

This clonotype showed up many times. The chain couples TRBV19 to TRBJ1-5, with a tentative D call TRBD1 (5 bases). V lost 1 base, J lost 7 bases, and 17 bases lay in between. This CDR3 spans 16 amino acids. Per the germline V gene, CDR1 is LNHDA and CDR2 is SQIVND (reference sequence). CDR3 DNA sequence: TGTGCCAGTAGTATAGTGTCGGTGGGGGGGAACCAGCCCCAGCATTTT. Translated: CASSIVSVGGNQPQHF.

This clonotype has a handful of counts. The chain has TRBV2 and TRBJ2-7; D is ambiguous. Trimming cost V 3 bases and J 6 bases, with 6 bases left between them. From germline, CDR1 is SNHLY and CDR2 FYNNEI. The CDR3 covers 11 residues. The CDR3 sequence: CASSDLGEQYF. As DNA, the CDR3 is TGTGCCAGCAGTGACCTGGGCGAGCAGTACTTC.

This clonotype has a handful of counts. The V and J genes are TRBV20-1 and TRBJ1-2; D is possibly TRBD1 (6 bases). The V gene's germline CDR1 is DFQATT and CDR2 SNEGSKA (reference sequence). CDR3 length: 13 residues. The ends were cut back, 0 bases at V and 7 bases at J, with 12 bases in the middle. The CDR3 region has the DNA TGCAGTGCTAGAGATGCGACAGGAGGTGGCTACACCTTC. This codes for CSARDATGGGYTF.

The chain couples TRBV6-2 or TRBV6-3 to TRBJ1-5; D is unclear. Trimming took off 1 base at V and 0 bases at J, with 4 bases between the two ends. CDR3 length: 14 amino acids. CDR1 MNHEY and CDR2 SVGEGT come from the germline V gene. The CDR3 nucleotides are TGTGCCAGCAGTTACTTTAATAGCAATCAGCCCCAGCATTTT. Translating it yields CASSYFNSNQPQHF.

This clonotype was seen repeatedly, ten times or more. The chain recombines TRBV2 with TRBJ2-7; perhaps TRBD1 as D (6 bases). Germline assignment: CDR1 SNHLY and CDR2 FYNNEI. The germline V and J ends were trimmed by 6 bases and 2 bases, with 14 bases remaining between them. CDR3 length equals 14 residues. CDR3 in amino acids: CASSQGNTAYEQYF. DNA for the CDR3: TGTGCCAGCAGCCAGGGGAACACCGCCTACGAGCAGTACTTC.

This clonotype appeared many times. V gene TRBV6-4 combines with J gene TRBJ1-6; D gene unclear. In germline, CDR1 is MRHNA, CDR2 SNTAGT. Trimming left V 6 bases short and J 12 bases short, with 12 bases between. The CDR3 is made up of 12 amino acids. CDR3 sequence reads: CASSQLSGPLHF. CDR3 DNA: TGTGCCAGCAGCCAACTCTCAGGACCCCTCCACTTT.

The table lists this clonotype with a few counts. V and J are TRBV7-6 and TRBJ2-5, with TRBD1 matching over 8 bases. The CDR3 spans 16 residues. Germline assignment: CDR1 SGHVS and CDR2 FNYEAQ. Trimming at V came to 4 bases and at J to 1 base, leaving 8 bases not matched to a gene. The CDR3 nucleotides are TGTGCCAGCAGCTACAGATATGGACAGGGCCAAGAGACCCAGTACTTC. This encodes CASSYRYGQGQETQYF. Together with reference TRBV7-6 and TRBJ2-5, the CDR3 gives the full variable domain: GAGVSQSPRYKVTKRGQDVALRCDPISGHVSLYWYRQALGQGPEFLTYFNYEAQQDKSGLPNDRFSAERPEGSISTLTIQRTEQRDSAMYRCASSYRYGQGQETQYFGPGTRLLVL.

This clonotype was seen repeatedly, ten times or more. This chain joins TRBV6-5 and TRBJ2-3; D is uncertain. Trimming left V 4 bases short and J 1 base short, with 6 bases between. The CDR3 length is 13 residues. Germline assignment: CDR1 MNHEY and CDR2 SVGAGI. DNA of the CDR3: TGTGCCAGCAGTTCGCAGGGCACAGATACGCAGTATTTT. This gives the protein CASSSQGTDTQYF.

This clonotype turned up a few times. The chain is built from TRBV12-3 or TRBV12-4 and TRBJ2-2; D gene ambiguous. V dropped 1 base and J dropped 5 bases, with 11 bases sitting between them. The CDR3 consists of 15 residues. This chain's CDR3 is CASSLVLRKTGELFF. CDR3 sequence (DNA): TGTGCCAGCAGTTTAGTGCTCAGAAAAACCGGGGAGCTGTTTTTT.

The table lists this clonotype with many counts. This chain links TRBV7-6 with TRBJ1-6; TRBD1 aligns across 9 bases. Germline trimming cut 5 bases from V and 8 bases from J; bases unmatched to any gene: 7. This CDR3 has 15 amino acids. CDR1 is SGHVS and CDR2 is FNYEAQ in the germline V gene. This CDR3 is CASSIGTGSYSPLHF. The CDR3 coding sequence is TGTGCCAGCAGCATCGGGACAGGGAGTTATTCACCCCTCCACTTT.

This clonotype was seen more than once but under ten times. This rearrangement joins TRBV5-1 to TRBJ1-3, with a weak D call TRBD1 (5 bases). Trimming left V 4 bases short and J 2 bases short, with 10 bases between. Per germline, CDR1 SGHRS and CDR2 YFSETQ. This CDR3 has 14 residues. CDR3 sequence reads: CASSPQGTGNTIYF. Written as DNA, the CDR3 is TGCGCCAGCAGCCCCCAGGGAACTGGAAACACCATATATTTT.

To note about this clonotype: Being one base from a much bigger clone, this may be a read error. CDR3 DNA: TGTGCCAGCAGTCAGGCATTAGGACAGGGAGGAAACTATGGCAACACCTTC. This codes for CASSQALGQGGNYGNTF. The rearrangement joins TRBV3-1 to TRBJ1-2; 8 nucleotides align to TRBD1. Per germline, CDR1 LGHDT and CDR2 YNNKEL (reference sequence). The CDR3 covers 17 residues. Complete variable domain (other parts from reference TRBV3-1 and TRBJ1-2): DTAVSQTPKYLVTQMGNDKSIKCEQNLGHDTMYWYKQDSKKFLKIMFSYNNKELIINETVPNRFSPKSPDKAHLNLHINSLELGDSAVYFCASSQALGQGGNYGNTFGSGTRLTVV.

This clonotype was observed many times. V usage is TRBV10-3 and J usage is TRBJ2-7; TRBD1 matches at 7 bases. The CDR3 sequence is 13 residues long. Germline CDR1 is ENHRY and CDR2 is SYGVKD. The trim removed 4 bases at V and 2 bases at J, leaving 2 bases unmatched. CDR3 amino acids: CAISGQGPYEQYF. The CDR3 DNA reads TGTGCCATCAGTGGACAGGGCCCCTACGAGCAGTACTTC.

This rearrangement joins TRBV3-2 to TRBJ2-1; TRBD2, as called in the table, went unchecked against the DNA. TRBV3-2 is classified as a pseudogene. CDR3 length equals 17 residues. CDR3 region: CASSQGRGGGRNNEQFF. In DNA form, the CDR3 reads TGTGCCAGCAGCCAAGGTCGGGGGGGAGGCCGGAACAATGAGCAGTTCTTC.

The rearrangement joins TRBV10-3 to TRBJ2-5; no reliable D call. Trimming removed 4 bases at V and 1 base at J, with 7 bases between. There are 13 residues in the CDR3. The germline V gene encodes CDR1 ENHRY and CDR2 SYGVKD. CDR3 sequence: CAISAARQETQYF. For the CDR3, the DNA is TGTGCCATCAGTGCAGCGCGCCAAGAGACCCAGTACTTC.

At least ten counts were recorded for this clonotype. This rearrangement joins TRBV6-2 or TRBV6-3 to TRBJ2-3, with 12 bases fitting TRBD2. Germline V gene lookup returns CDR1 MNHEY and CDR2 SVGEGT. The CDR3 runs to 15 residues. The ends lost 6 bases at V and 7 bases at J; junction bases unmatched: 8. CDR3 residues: CASRSLAGGPYTQYF. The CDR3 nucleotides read TGTGCCAGCAGGTCGCTAGCGGGGGGGCCATATACGCAGTATTTT.

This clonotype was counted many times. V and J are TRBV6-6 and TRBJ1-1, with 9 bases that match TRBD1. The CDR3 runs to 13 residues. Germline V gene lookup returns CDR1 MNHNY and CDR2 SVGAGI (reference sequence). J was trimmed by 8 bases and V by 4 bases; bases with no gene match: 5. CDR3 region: CASSSRGQGEAFF. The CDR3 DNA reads TGTGCCAGCAGTTCCCGAGGACAGGGGGAAGCTTTCTTT.